The next 26 T cell receptor beta chains were all read from a single sample in a study of blood T cells in healthy people across ages. Alongside a J-beta primer mix, a sample-barcoded 5' primer served in a second PCR lasting 7 to 11 cycles. TCRdb passed the 5' RACE reads through MiXCR, listing each CDR3 protein once. The table lists about 690,000 distinct CDR3 sequences, approximately 40% of them singletons. What was sequenced was blood. The receptors were sampled from a man at least 80 years old in good health.

In this sample, this clonotype turned up a few times. The rearrangement links TRBV4-1 to TRBJ2-3; 10 bases are shared with TRBD2. Looked up from germline, CDR1 is MGHRA and CDR2 is YSYEKL. The CDR3 spans 20 residues. Germline trimming cut 3 bases from V and 6 bases from J; bases unmatched to any gene: 21. The CDR3 protein is CASSHLGTGRTSGLADTQYF. CDR3 DNA: TGCGCCAGCAGCCATCTCGGGACAGGCCGGACTAGCGGTTTGGCGGATACGCAGTATTTT.

The CDR3 DNA reads TGTGCCAGCAGCTTGAAGGGGCTAGCGGGAGTGAACACCGGGGAGCTGTTTTTT. It codes for CASSLKGLAGVNTGELFF. This rearrangement joins TRBV5-5 to TRBJ2-2, with TRBD2 matching over 10 bases. CDR3 length: 18 residues. From germline, CDR1 is SGHKS and CDR2 YYEKEE (reference sequence). The V segment lost 1 base and the J segment 1 base; nucleotides outside the gene matches: 7.

This clonotype was observed many times. V usage is TRBV7-9 and J usage is TRBJ1-1; weak D call: TRBD1 (6 bases). The CDR3 has 16 residues. CDR1 SEHNR and CDR2 FQNEAQ come from the germline V gene (reference sequence). Trimming removed 5 bases at V and 0 bases at J, with 16 bases between. In nucleotides, the CDR3 is TGTGCCAGCAGCCGGAAATGGACAGCGATGAACACTGAAGCTTTCTTT. This encodes CASSRKWTAMNTEAFF.

The chain has TRBV6-5 and TRBJ2-3; TRBD1 matches 8 bases. V lost 4 bases, J lost 2 bases, and 11 bases stayed unmatched. Germline V lookup: CDR1 MNHEY, CDR2 SVGAGI. The CDR3 runs to 17 residues. The CDR3 is CASSSRGDRGPTDTQYF. DNA of the CDR3: TGTGCCAGCAGTTCCAGGGGCGACAGGGGACCCACAGATACGCAGTATTTT.

This clonotype has more than one count but fewer than ten. CDR3 coding DNA: TGTGCCAGCAGCCCTTACAGGGGGGTGTCCTACGAGCAGTACTTC. This encodes CASSPYRGVSYEQYF. The rearrangement uses TRBV11-2 and TRBJ2-7; TRBD1 matches 8 bases. This CDR3 contains 15 residues. Germline CDR1 SGHAT, CDR2 FQNNGV. V shed 5 bases and J 1 base; nucleotides not matched to a gene: 7.

The gene calls are TRBV27 and TRBJ1-4; 9 nucleotides agree with TRBD1. V shed 6 bases, J shed 0 bases, and the junction held 5 bases outside the gene matches. Germline CDR1 MNHEY, CDR2 SMNVEV (reference sequence). The CDR3 is 16 amino acids. CDR3: CASRGQGDATNEKLFF. CDR3 nucleotide sequence: TGTGCCAGCAGGGGACAGGGCGATGCAACTAATGAAAAACTGTTTTTT.

This clonotype was seen a handful of times. The gene calls are TRBV7-8 and TRBJ2-2; a weak D match, TRBD1 (5 bases). This CDR3 is 17 amino acids long. Germline V gives CDR1 SGHVS, CDR2 FQNEAQ. The germline V and J ends were trimmed by 2 bases and 4 bases, with 17 bases remaining between them. The DNA of the CDR3 is TGTGCCAGCAGCTTACGTTCGTTTCAGGGTCTCACCGGGGAGCTGTTTTTT. Encoded protein: CASSLRSFQGLTGELFF.

This clonotype has just a few counts. The chain couples TRBV29-1 to TRBJ2-7; 7 nucleotides agree with TRBD1. With 6 bases clipped from V and 4 bases from J, the junction kept 3 bases outside the gene matches. The germline gives CDR1 SQVTM, CDR2 ANQGSEA. The CDR3 runs to 11 residues. Here the CDR3 reads CSVTGEYEQYF. CDR3 nucleotide sequence: TGCAGCGTCACAGGGGAGTACGAGCAGTACTTC.

This clonotype came up a few times. The rearrangement joins TRBV28 to TRBJ2-3; 8 bases agree with TRBD2. The CDR3 runs 20 residues. Germline CDR1 reads MDHEN; CDR2 reads SYDVKM. V dropped 7 bases and J dropped 4; count of bases not matched to a gene: 25. The CDR3 sequence: CASNSPPGTPGLVTADTQYF. The CDR3 nucleotides read TGTGCCAGCAACTCTCCACCCGGAACACCGGGACTAGTAACGGCAGATACGCAGTATTTT.

The chain joins TRBV9 to TRBJ1-1; no clear D gene. Between the trimmed V and J ends, which lost 4 bases and 1 base, there was a span of 11 bases. CDR3 length equals 14 residues. Germline assignment: CDR1 SGDLS and CDR2 YYNGEE. CDR3 in DNA: TGTGCCAGCAGCCCCCGGGCTTCGAACACTGAAGCTTTCTTT. Protein: CASSPRASNTEAFF.

In this sample, this clonotype turned up a few times. This sequence joins TRBV6-1 and TRBJ2-5; TRBD1 matches at 8 bases. CDR3 length: 14 residues. Per the germline V gene, CDR1 is MNHNS and CDR2 is SASEGT. V was clipped by 8 bases and J by 0 bases; unmatched bases: 5. In DNA form, the CDR3 reads TGTGCCAGCTGGGACAGGACGTACCAAGAGACCCAGTACTTC. It specifies CASWDRTYQETQYF.

The genes are TRBV20-1 and TRBJ2-1; D not resolved. Trimming stripped 6 bases from V and 6 bases from J, with 18 bases between. In germline, CDR1 is DFQATT, CDR2 SNEGSKA (reference sequence). The CDR3 sequence is 14 residues long. The CDR3 spells CSAFITRLTNEQFF. CDR3 in DNA: TGCAGTGCCTTTATTACCCGGCTTACCAATGAGCAGTTCTTC.

In the case of this clonotype: A much larger clonotype is one base distant, so this may be a read error. The chain is built from TRBV2 and TRBJ2-1; tentatively, D is TRBD2 (5 bases). The CDR3 sequence is 14 residues long. Germline V gene data show CDR1 as SNHLY and CDR2 as FYNNEI. The CDR3 spells CAGSSTRSYNEQFF. CDR3 coding DNA: TGTGCCGGCAGCTCCACTAGATCCTACAATGAGCAGTTCTTC.

The chain combines TRBV20-1 with TRBJ2-2, with a weak D call TRBD1 (6 bases). Germline CDR1 DFQATT, CDR2 SNEGSKA (reference sequence). V dropped 0 bases and J dropped 3 bases, with 14 bases sitting between them. This CDR3 spans 16 amino acids. CDR3 amino acids: CSARDMSRTDTGELFF. The CDR3 nucleotides read TGCAGTGCTAGAGATATGTCGCGGACAGACACCGGGGAGCTGTTTTTT.

In this sample, this clonotype turned up many times. The chain joins TRBV14 to TRBJ2-1, with D perhaps matching TRBD1 (5 bases). Trimming took off 4 bases at V and 0 bases at J, with 13 bases between the two ends. The V gene's germline CDR1 is SGHDN and CDR2 FVKESK. The CDR3 runs to 16 residues. CDR3 region: CASSLRQILSYNEQFF. The CDR3 DNA follows: TGTGCCAGCAGCCTCCGACAGATTCTCTCCTACAATGAGCAGTTCTTC.

The rearrangement joins TRBV28 to TRBJ1-4; no reliable D call. Trimming cost V 5 bases and J 7 bases, with 11 bases left between them. The CDR3 sequence is 13 residues long. Germline V gives CDR1 MDHEN, CDR2 SYDVKM. In DNA form, the CDR3 reads TGTGCCAGCAGTGTATCCTCACTTGAAAAACTGTTTTTT. Its protein is CASSVSSLEKLFF.

The chain couples TRBV4-3 to TRBJ2-1; the D gene is possibly TRBD2 (6 bases). This CDR3 has 19 amino acids. CDR1 and CDR2 (germline): LGHNA, YSLEER. The V and J ends lost 0 bases and 13 bases respectively, with 31 bases between them. CDR3 sequence (DNA): TGCGCCAGCAGCCAAGATTACCGGGGCACAGGCGGGGTTGCAGAGACCCAGTTCTTC. Its translation is CASSQDYRGTGGVAETQFF.

V usage is TRBV21-1 and J usage is TRBJ2-3. TRBV21-1 is a pseudogene locus. The CDR3 extends over 12 amino acids. This CDR3 is CANPTGTDTQYF. The CDR3 bases are TGTGCCAACCCGACTGGCACAGATACGCAGTATTTT.

The V call is TRBV3-1, the J call TRBJ2-7; either TRBD1 or TRBD2 may supply D (6 bases each). Between the trimmed V and J ends, which lost 4 bases and 7 bases, there was a span of 17 bases. Germline V gene data show CDR1 as LGHDT and CDR2 as YNNKEL (reference sequence). The CDR3 contains 14 residues. This CDR3 is CASSLGGAVDEQYF. For the CDR3, the DNA is TGTGCCAGCAGCCTCGGGGGCGCGGTCGATGAGCAGTACTTC.

The rearrangement uses TRBV9 and TRBJ1-1, with a possible D match to TRBD1 (5 bases). CDR1 and CDR2 (germline): SGDLS, YYNGEE. V dropped 0 bases and J dropped 1 base, with 7 bases sitting between them. The CDR3 loop spans 14 amino acids. The CDR3 DNA is TGTGCCAGCAGCGTAGTAACAGGGAACACTGAAGCTTTCTTT. Translating gives CASSVVTGNTEAFF.

This clonotype was seen only a few times. V usage is TRBV6-5 and J usage is TRBJ2-7; D possibly corresponds to TRBD1 (7 bases). V was cut by 5 bases and J by 6 bases, with 20 bases left in between. From germline, CDR1 is MNHEY and CDR2 SVGAGI. The CDR3 spans 15 residues. The CDR3 DNA reads TGTGCCAGCAGTACTACCCAGGGGGGAAAGGGCGAGCAGTACTTC. Amino acids: CASSTTQGGKGEQYF.

Comment on this clonotype: With a much larger clone just one base away, this may be a read error. This sequence joins TRBV20-1 and TRBJ1-1, with 7 bases matching TRBD1. The germline V gene has CDR1 DFQATT and CDR2 SNEGSKA (reference sequence). The CDR3 spans 14 residues. The CDR3 sequence: CSTRATNRGGEAFF. CDR3 coding DNA: TGCAGTACTAGAGCCACGAACAGGGGAGGTGAAGCTTTCTTT.

This clonotype occurred a few times. The chain is built from TRBV20-1 and TRBJ1-2, with D unclear. V was pared by 1 base and J by 1 base, with 4 bases between. Germline CDR1 is DFQATT and CDR2 is SNEGSKA (reference sequence). There are 12 residues in the CDR3. The CDR3 sequence is CSARGLNYGYTF. In DNA form, the CDR3 reads TGCAGTGCTAGAGGTCTTAACTATGGCTACACCTTC.

A note on this clonotype: A much larger clone lies one base from this, so it may be a read error. The rearrangement joins TRBV29-1 to TRBJ2-4, with TRBD2 as a possible D gene (5 bases). The ends were cut back, 7 bases at V and 13 bases at J, with 20 bases in the middle. Looked up from germline, CDR1 is SQVTM and CDR2 is ANQGSEA. This CDR3 spans 12 amino acids. The CDR3: CSAVEAPDEQYF. For the CDR3, the DNA is TGCAGCGCTGTGGAGGCTCCTGATGAGCAGTACTTC. The full variable domain, its missing parts supplied by reference TRBV29-1 and TRBJ2-4, is SAVISQKPSRDICQRGTSLTIQCQVDSQVTMMFWYRQQPGQSLTLIATANQGSEATYESGFVIDKFPISRPNLTFSTLTVSNMSPEDSSIYLCSAVEAPDEQYFGAGTRLSVL.

This clonotype has more than one count but fewer than ten. The rearrangement uses TRBV7-6 and TRBJ1-6; TRBD1 might be the D (6 bases). V shed 2 bases and J shed 1 base, with 9 bases lying between them. CDR3 size: 16 residues. Germline loops: CDR1 SGHVS, CDR2 FNYEAQ. CDR3: CASSLTGTSYNSPLHF. The CDR3 region has the DNA TGTGCCAGCAGCTTAACAGGGACTTCCTATAATTCACCCCTCCACTTT.

J is TRBJ2-7 and V is TRBV20-1, with D unclear. The J call may be faulty, since TRBJ2-5 better matches the DNA end. Germline CDR1 DFQATT, CDR2 SNEGSKA (reference sequence). The CDR3 sequence is 14 residues long. CDR3 sequence reads: CSASKPVLWETQYF. CDR3 bases: TGCAGTGCTAGCAAACCCGTACTTTGGGAGACCCAGTACTTC.